This TCR beta chain was observed in a study of blood T cell repertoires in COVID-19. This table comes from immunoSEQ multiplex PCR, and its TCRdb copy is limited to in-frame clones, with some not included. The table lists more than 300,000 clones, 89% of them singletons. Per germline, CDR1 SEHNR and CDR2 FQNEAQ (reference sequence). Trimming took 4 bases from V and 3 from J; bases not matched to a gene: 8. The CDR3 totals 16 residues. All recovered Cohort 3 donors got two negative PCRs, got clearance, or saw symptom resolution. This clonotype was obtained from a woman in her thirties who had recovered from COVID-19. V usage is TRBV7-9 and J usage is TRBJ2-5; 10 positions match TRBD1. The specimen sequenced was PBMCs or T cells enriched from blood (not recorded which). CDR3 residues: CASSWGQGPAEETQYF. CDR3 sequence (DNA): TGTGCCAGCAGCTGGGGACAGGGGCCAGCGGAAGAGACCCAGTACTTC.